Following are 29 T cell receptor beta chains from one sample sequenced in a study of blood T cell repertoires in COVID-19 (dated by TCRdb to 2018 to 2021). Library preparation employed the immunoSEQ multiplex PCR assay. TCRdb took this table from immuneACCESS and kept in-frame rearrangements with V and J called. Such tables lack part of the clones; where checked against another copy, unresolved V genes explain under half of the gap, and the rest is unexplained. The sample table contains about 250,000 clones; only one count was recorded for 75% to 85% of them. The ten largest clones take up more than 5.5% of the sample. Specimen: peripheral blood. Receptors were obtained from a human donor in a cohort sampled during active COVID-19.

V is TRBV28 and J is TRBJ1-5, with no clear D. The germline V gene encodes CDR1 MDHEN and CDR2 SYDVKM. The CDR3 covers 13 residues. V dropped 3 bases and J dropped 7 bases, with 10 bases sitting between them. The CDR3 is CASSFQMGQPQHF. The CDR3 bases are TGTGCCAGCAGTTTTCAGATGGGCCAGCCCCAGCATTTT.

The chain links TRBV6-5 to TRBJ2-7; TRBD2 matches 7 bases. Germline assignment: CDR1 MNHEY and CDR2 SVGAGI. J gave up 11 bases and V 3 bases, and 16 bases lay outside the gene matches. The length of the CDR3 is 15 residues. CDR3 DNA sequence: TGTGCCAGCAGTTATCCGTGGGCGGGAGACTTAAAGGAGTACTTC. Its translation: CASSYPWAGDLKEYF.

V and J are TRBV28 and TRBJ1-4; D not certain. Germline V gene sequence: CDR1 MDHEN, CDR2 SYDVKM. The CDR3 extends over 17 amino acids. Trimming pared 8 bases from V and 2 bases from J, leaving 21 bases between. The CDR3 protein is CASGTTRESGTNEKLFF. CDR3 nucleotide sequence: TGTGCCAGCGGAACGACGAGGGAGAGCGGTACTAATGAAAAACTGTTTTTT.

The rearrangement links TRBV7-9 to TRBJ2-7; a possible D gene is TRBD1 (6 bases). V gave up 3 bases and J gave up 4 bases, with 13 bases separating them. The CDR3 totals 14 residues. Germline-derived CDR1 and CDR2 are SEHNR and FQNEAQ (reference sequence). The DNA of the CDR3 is TGTGCCAGCAGCTTTGGACAGTTCAAATACGAGCAGTACTTC. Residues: CASSFGQFKYEQYF.

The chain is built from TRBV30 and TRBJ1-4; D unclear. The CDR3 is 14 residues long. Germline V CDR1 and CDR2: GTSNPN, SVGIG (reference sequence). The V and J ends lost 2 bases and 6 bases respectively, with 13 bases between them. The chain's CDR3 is CAWSMGLVDEKLFF. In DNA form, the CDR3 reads TGTGCCTGGAGTATGGGCCTCGTGGATGAAAAACTGTTTTTT.

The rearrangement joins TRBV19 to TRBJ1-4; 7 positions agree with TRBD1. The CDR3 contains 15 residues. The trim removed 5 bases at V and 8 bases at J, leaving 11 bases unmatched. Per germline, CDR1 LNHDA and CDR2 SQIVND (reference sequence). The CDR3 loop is CASSPRTGAGEKLFF. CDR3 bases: TGTGCCAGTAGTCCGCGGACAGGAGCCGGCGAAAAACTGTTTTTT.

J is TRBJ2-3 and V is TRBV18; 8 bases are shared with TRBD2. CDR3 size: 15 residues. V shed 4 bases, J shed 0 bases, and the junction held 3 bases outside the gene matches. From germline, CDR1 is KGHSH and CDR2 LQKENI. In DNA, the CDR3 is TGTGCCAGCTCACAACGGACTAGCAGCACAGATACGCAGTATTTT. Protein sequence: CASSQRTSSTDTQYF.

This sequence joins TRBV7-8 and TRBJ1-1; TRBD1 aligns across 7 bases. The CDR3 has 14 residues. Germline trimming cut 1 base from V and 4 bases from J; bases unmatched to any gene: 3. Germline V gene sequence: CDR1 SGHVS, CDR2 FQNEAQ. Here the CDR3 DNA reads TGTGCCAGCAGCTTAGAGGGGGCGGGCACTGAAGCTTTCTTT. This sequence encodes CASSLEGAGTEAFF.

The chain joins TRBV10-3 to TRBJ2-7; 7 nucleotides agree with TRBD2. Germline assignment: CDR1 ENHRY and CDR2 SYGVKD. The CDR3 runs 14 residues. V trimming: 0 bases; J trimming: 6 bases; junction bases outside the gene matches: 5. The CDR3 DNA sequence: TGTGCCATCAGTGAGTCGGAGGGCGGGGGCGAGCAGTACTTC. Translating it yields CAISESEGGGEQYF.

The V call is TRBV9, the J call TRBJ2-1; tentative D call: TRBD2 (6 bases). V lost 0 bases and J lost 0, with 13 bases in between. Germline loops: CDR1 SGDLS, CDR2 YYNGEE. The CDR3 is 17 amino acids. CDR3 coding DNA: TGTGCCAGCAGCGTAGAAACTAGCTGGAGCTCCTACAATGAGCAGTTCTTC. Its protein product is CASSVETSWSSYNEQFF. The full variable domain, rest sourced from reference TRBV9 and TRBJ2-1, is DSGVTQTPKHLITATGQRVTLRCSPRSGDLSVYWYQQSLDQGLQFLIQYYNGEERAKGNILERFSAQQFPDLHSELNLSSLELGDSALYFCASSVETSWSSYNEQFFGPGTRLTVL.

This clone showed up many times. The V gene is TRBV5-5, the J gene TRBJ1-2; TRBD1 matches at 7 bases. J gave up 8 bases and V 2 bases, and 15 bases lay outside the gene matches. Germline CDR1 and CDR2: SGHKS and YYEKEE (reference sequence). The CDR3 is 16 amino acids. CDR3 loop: CASSFQNRDRGGGYTF. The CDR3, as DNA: TGTGCCAGCAGCTTTCAAAACCGGGACAGAGGAGGCGGCTACACCTTC.

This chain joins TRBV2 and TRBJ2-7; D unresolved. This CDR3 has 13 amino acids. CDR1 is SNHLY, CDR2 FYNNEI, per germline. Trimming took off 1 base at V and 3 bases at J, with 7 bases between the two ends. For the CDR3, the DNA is TGTGCCAGCAGTGAAGAGAGATTCTACGAGCAGTACTTC. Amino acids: CASSEERFYEQYF. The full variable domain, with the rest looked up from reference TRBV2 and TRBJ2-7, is EPEVTQTPSHQVTQMGQEVILRCVPISNHLYFYWYRQILGQKVEFLVSFYNNEISEKSEIFDDQFSVERPDGSNFTLKIRSTKLEDSAMYFCASSEERFYEQYFGPGTRLTVT.

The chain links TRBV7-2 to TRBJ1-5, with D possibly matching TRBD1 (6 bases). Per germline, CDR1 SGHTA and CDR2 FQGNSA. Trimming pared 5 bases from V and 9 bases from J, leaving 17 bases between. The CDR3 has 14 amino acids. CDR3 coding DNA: TGTGCCAGCAGCATCACAGGGCCCCCGGGGCCCCAGCATTTT. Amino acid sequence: CASSITGPPGPQHF.

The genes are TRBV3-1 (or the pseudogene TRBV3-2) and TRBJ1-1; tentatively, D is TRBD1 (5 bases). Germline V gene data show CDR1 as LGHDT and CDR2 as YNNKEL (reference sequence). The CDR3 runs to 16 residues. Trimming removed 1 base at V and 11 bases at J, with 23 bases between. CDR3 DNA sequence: TGTGCCAGCAGCCAAGGCTTGGGACCCAGGGAGGGACGGGCTTTCTTT. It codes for CASSQGLGPREGRAFF.

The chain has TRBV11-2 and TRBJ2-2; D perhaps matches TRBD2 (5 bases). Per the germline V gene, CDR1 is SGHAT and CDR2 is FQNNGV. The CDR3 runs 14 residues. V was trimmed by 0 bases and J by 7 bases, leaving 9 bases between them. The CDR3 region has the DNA TGTGCCAGCAGCTTAGAATCAGGACTCGGGGAGCTGTTTTTT. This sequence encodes CASSLESGLGELFF. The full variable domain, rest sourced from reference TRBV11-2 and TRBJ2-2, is EAGVAQSPRYKIIEKRQSVAFWCNPISGHATLYWYQQILGQGPKLLIQFQNNGVVDDSQLPKDRFSAERLKGVDSTLKIQPAKLEDSAVYLCASSLESGLGELFFGEGSRLTVL.

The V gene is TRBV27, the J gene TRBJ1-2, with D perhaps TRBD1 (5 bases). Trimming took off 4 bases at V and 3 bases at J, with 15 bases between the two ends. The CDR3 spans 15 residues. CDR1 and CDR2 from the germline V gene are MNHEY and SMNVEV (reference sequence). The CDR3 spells CASSSRGRRDYGYTF. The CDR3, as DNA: TGTGCCAGCAGTTCAAGGGGCCGACGGGACTATGGCTACACCTTC.

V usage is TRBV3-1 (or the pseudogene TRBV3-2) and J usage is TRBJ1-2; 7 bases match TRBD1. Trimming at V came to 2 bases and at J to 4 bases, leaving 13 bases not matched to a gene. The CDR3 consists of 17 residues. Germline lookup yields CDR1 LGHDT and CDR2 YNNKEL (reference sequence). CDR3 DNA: TGTGCCAGCAGCCAATCCCCTTCGGAGACAGGGACCTATGGCTACACCTTC. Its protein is CASSQSPSETGTYGYTF.

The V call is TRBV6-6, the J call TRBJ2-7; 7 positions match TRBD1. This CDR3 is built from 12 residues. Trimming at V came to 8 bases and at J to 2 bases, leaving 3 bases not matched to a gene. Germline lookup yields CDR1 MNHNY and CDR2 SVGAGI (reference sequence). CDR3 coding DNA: TGTGCCAGCGCCGGGACAGCCTACGAGCAGTACTTC. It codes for CASAGTAYEQYF.

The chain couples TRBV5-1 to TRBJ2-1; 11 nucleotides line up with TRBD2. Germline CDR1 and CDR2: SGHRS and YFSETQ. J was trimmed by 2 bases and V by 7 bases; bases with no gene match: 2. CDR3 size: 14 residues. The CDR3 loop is CASVSGGAYNEQFF. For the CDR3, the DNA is TGCGCCAGCGTTAGCGGGGGGGCCTACAATGAGCAGTTCTTC.

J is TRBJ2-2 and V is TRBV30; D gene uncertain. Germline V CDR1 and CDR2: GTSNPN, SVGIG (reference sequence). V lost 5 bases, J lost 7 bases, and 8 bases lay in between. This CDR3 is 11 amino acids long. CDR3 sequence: CAWPLGGELFF. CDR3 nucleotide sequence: TGTGCCTGGCCCCTAGGCGGGGAGCTGTTTTTT.

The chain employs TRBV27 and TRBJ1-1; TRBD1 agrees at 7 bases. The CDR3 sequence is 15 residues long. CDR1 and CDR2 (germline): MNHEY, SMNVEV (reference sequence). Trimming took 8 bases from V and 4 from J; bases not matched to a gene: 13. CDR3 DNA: TGTGCCAGCGGACAGGCTAAGGGGCTTATCACTGAAGCTTTCTTT. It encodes CASGQAKGLITEAFF.

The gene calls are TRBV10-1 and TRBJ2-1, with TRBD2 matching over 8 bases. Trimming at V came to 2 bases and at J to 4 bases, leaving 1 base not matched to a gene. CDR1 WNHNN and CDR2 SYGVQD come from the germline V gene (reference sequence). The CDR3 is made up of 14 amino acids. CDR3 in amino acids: CASSETSGYNEQFF. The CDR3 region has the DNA TGCGCCAGCAGTGAGACTAGCGGTTACAATGAGCAGTTCTTC.

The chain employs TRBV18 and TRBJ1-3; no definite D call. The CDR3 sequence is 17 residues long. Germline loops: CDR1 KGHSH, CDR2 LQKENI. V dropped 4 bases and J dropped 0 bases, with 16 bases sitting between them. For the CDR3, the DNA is TGTGCCAGCTCACGCCTGACATTGGGCAACTCTGGAAACACCATATATTTT. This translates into CASSRLTLGNSGNTIYF.

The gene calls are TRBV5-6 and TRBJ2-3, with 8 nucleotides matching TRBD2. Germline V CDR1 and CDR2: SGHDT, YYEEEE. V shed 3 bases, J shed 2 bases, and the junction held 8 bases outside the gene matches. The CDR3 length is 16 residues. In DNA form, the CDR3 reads TGTGCCAGCAGCTGGAAGACTAGCGCTAACACAGATACGCAGTATTTT. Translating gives CASSWKTSANTDTQYF. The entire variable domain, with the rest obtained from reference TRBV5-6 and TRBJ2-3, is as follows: DAGVTQSPTHLIKTRGQQVTLRCSPKSGHDTVSWYQQALGQGPQFIFQYYEEEERQRGNFPDRFSGHQFPNYSSELNVNALLLGDSALYLCASSWKTSANTDTQYFGPGTRLTVL.

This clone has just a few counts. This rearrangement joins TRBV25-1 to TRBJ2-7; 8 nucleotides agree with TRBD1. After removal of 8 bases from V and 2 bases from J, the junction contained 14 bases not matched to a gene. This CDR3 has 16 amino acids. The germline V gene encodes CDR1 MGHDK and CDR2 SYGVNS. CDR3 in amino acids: CASSGQAPGSAYEQYF. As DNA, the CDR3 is TGTGCCAGCTCGGGACAGGCCCCTGGTTCGGCCTACGAGCAGTACTTC.

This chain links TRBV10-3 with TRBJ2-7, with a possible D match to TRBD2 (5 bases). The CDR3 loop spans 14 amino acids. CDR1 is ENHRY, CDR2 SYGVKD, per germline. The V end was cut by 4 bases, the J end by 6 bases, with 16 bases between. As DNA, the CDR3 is TGTGCCATCAGTGTAATGGAGGAAGATTCCGAGCAGTACTTC. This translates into CAISVMEEDSEQYF.

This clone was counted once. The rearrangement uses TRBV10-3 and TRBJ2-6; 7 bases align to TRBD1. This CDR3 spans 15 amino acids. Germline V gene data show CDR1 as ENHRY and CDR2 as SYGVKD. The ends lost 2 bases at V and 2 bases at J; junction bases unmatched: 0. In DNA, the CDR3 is TGTGCCATCAGTGAGGGGACAGCTGGGGCCAACGTCCTGACTTTC. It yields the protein CAISEGTAGANVLTF.

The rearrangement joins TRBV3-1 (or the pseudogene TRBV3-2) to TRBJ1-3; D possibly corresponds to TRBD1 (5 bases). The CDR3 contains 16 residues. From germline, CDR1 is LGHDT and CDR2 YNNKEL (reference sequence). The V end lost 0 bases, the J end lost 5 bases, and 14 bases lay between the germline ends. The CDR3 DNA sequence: TGTGCCAGCAGCCAAGAGGGGAGGGGTCCGAGAAACACCATATATTTT. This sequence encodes CASSQEGRGPRNTIYF.

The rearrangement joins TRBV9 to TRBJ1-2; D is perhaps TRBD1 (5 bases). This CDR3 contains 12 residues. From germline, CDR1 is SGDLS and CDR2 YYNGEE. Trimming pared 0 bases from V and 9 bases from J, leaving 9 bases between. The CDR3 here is CASSVVVGRYTF. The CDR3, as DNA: TGTGCCAGCAGCGTAGTTGTGGGGCGCTACACCTTC.